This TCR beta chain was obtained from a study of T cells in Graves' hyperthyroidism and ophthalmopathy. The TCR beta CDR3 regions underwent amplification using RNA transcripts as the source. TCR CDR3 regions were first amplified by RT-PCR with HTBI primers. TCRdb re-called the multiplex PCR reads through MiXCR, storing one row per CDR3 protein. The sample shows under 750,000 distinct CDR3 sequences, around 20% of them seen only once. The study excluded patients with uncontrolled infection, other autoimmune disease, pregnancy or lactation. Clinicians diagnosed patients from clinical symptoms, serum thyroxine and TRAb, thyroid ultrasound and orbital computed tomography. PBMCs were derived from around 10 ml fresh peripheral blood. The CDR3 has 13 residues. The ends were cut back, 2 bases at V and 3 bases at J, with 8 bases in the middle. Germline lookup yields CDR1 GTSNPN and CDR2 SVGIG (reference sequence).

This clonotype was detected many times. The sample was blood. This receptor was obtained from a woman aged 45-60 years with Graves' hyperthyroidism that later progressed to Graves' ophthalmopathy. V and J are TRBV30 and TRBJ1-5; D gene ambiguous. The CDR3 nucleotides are TGTGCCTGGAGTCCAGGTTTCAATCAGCCCCAGCATTTT. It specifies CAWSPGFNQPQHF.